This entry lists 15 T cell receptor beta chains sequenced from one sample in a study of blood T cells in healthy people across ages. Next came a second PCR, run for about 7 to 12 cycles, which used a sample-barcoded 5' primer along with a J-beta primer mix. TCRdb fed the 5' RACE reads into MiXCR, producing one record per CDR3 protein. The sample holds hundreds of thousands of distinct CDR3 sequences, about 28% seen once. Sequenced material: blood. Source of these receptors: a woman aged 80 or over in good health.

The table lists this clonotype with many counts. The V and J genes are TRBV10-3 and TRBJ2-6; 8 bases agree with TRBD1. The germline gives CDR1 ENHRY, CDR2 SYGVKD. The CDR3 is 17 residues long. V dropped 4 bases and J dropped 0; count of bases not matched to a gene: 5. CDR3 nucleotide sequence: TGTGCCATCAGTGGGACAGGGATAGTCTCTGGGGCCAACGTCCTGACTTTC. Residues: CAISGTGIVSGANVLTF.

J is TRBJ2-1 and V is TRBV18; D possibly corresponds to TRBD2 (5 bases). The germline V gene has CDR1 KGHSH and CDR2 LQKENI. The CDR3 spans 15 residues. V lost 2 bases to trimming and J lost 8 bases, with 16 bases between them. DNA of the CDR3: TGTGCCAGCTCACCAAAAGGTTACGAGAGGGATGAGCAGTTCTTC. Protein product: CASSPKGYERDEQFF.

This clonotype was counted only a few times. CDR3 amino acids: CASSLQGFEPQHF. The CDR3, as DNA: TGCGCCAGCAGCCTACAGGGTTTTGAGCCCCAGCATTTT. The chain has TRBV5-1 and TRBJ1-5; tentatively, D is TRBD1 (6 bases). Trimming pared 4 bases from V and 8 bases from J, leaving 13 bases between. CDR3 length equals 13 residues. Germline V CDR1 and CDR2: SGHRS, YFSETQ.

The table lists this clonotype with many counts. The chain combines TRBV14 with TRBJ2-5; D could derive from TRBD1 or TRBD2 (7 bases each). The V gene's germline CDR1 is SGHDN and CDR2 FVKESK. This CDR3 spans 16 amino acids. V was trimmed by 4 bases and J by 5 bases, leaving 20 bases between them. The CDR3 region is CASSLRGGGHMETQYF. The CDR3 DNA is TGTGCCAGCAGCCTCAGGGGAGGGGGCCATATGGAGACCCAGTACTTC. The full variable domain, with the rest looked up from reference TRBV14 and TRBJ2-5, is EAGVTQFPSHSVIEKGQTVTLRCDPISGHDNLYWYRRVMGKEIKFLLHFVKESKQDESGMPNNRFLAERTGGTYSTLKVQPAELEDSGVYFCASSLRGGGHMETQYFGPGTRLLVL.

The J gene is TRBJ1-2, the V gene TRBV7-8, with TRBD1 identical over 7 bases. CDR1 SGHVS and CDR2 FQNEAQ come from the germline V gene. V gave up 1 base and J gave up 3 bases; unmatched junction bases: 5. The CDR3 consists of 15 residues. CDR3 in DNA: TGTGCCAGCAGCTTAGGGCAGGGGGGGGACTATGGCTACACCTTC. It is translated as CASSLGQGGDYGYTF.

The chain couples TRBV7-2 to TRBJ1-2; 8 bases match TRBD1. The CDR3 contains 16 residues. Trimming cost V 4 bases and J 4 bases; bases outside gene matches: 11. Germline V CDR1 and CDR2: SGHTA, FQGNSA. The CDR3 DNA is TGTGCCAGCAGCTCCGGGACAGGTCCTTCCTTCTATGGCTACACCTTC. Translating gives CASSSGTGPSFYGYTF.

The CDR3 DNA sequence: TGTGCCAGCAGTGCAAACAGCCCCCATCAGCCCCAGCATTTT. It is translated as CASSANSPHQPQHF. This chain uses TRBV6-1 with TRBJ1-5; D unclear. V shed 4 bases and J shed 5 bases, with 12 bases lying between them. The CDR3 spans 14 residues. The germline CDR1 and CDR2 sequences are MNHNS and SASEGT.

The rearrangement uses TRBV12-3 or TRBV12-4 and TRBJ1-5; a weak D match, TRBD1 (6 bases). V shed 4 bases and J shed 2 bases, with 9 bases lying between them. There are 14 residues in the CDR3. DNA for the CDR3: TGTGCCAGCAGTTGGGGGCGCCGCAATCAGCCCCAGCATTTT. This translates into CASSWGRRNQPQHF.

This clonotype was picked up a small number of times. A much larger clone is a single base away; this may be a read error. V usage is TRBV20-1 and J usage is TRBJ2-1, with 9 bases lining up with TRBD2. The end of the DNA aligns better with TRBJ2-7, so the J call may be wrong. CDR3 size: 16 residues. Germline V gene data show CDR1 as DFQATT and CDR2 as SNEGSKA (reference sequence). CDR3 bases: TGCAGTGCTCTAAGAGCGGGGGGTGGGCTCTACAATGAGCAGTACTTC. This translates into CSALRAGGGLYNEQYF.

V and J are TRBV25-1 and TRBJ2-3; the D is unclear. V lost 6 bases and J lost 4, with 11 bases in between. Per germline, CDR1 MGHDK and CDR2 SYGVNS. The CDR3 runs to 13 residues. CDR3 DNA: TGTGCCAGCAGGTACACCTCTTCAGATACGCAGTATTTT. It is translated as CASRYTSSDTQYF.

This clonotype was observed at least ten times. The chain links TRBV7-8 to TRBJ1-2; maybe TRBD1 (6 bases). The germline CDR1 and CDR2 sequences are SGHVS and FQNEAQ. Trimming stripped 5 bases from V and 4 bases from J, with 20 bases between. This CDR3 region has 16 residues. In DNA, the CDR3 is TGTGCCAGCAGCACTCTAGGGCAGGGGCTTAGCTATGGCTACACCTTC. It translates to CASSTLGQGLSYGYTF.

The J gene is TRBJ2-3, the V gene TRBV7-2, with 9 bases matching TRBD2. Germline CDR1 and CDR2: SGHTA and FQGNSA. The junction had 7 bases not matched to a gene; V was cut back by 0 bases and J by 6 bases. The CDR3 sequence is 16 residues long. This CDR3 reads CASSLASGGPRDTQYF. CDR3 nucleotide sequence: TGTGCCAGCAGCTTAGCTAGCGGGGGCCCTCGGGATACGCAGTATTTT.

This clonotype came up many times. This rearrangement joins TRBV12-3 or TRBV12-4 to TRBJ2-3, with 8 bases aligning to TRBD1. CDR3 length: 16 amino acids. The ends lost 2 bases at V and 4 bases at J; junction bases unmatched: 8. CDR3 protein: CASSLSGTGVSDTQYF. Written as DNA, the CDR3 is TGTGCCAGCAGTTTAAGTGGGACAGGCGTTTCAGATACGCAGTATTTT.

This clonotype was found a few times. The chain employs TRBV2 and TRBJ2-5; D ambiguous. Per germline, CDR1 SNHLY and CDR2 FYNNEI. The CDR3 consists of 17 residues. Trimming pared 7 bases from V and 0 bases from J, leaving 21 bases between. The CDR3 coding sequence is TGTGCCAGCAACCCCGGGCCCAGAGGTTGGTACCAAGAGACCCAGTACTTC. As protein: CASNPGPRGWYQETQYF.

This clonotype was recorded many times. The V gene is TRBV12-3 or TRBV12-4, the J gene TRBJ2-3, with D possibly called TRBD1 or TRBD2 (5 bases each). Trimming left V 4 bases short and J 4 bases short, with 9 bases between. The CDR3 spans 13 residues. CDR3 sequence reads: CASSSRGADTQYF. The CDR3 nucleotides read TGTGCCAGCAGTTCTAGAGGGGCAGATACGCAGTATTTT.